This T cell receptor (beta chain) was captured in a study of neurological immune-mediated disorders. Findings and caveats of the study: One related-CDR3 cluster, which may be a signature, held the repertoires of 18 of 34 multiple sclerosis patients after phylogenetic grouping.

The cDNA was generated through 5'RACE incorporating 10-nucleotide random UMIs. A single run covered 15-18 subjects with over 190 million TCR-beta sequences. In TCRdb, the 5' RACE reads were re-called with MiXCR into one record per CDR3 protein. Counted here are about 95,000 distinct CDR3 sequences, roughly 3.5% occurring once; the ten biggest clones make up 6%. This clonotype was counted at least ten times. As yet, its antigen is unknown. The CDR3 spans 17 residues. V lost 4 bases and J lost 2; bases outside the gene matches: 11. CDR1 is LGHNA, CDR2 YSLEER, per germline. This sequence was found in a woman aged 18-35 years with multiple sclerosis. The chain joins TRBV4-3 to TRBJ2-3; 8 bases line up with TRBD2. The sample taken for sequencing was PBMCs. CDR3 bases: TGCGCCAGCAGCCGTCAGAGGGCGGGAGGAATCACAGATACGCAGTATTTT. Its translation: CASSRQRAGGITDTQYF.